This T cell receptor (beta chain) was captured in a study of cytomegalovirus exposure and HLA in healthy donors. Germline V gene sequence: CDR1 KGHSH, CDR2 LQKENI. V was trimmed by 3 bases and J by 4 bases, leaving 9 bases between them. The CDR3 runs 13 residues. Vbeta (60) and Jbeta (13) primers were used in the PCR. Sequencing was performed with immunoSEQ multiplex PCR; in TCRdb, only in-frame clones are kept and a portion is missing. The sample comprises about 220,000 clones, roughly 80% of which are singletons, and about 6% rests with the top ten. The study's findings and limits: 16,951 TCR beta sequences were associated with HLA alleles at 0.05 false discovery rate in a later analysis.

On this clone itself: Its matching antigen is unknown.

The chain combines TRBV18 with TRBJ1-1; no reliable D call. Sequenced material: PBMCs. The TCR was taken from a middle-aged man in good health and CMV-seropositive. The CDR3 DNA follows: TGTGCCAGCTCACCTGGCCTTCTCACTGAAGCTTTCTTT. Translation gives CASSPGLLTEAFF.